This record concerns one T cell receptor beta chain sequence. Its specificity is unknown. This sample is part of a study of cytomegalovirus exposure and HLA in healthy donors. Vbeta (60) and Jbeta (13) primers were used in the PCR. Data came from immunoSEQ multiplex PCR; TCRdb stores just in-frame clones and leaves some out. The repertoire holds under 150,000 clones, with over 70% as singletons. Study observations and caveats: A list of 150 or so TCR beta chains associated with cytomegalovirus was given. Evidence from a later analysis indicated that most CMV-associated TCR beta chains looked HLA-restricted.

Sequencing was performed on PBMCs. The receptor was isolated from a young woman in good health and CMV-seronegative.

For the CDR3, the DNA is TGTGCCAGCAGCGCAGGGGGCCAAGAGACCCAGTACTTC. Translating it yields CASSAGGQETQYF. V usage is TRBV2 and J usage is TRBJ2-5, with 7 bases that match TRBD1. The junction had 2 bases not matched to a gene; V was cut back by 6 bases and J by 1 base. The germline V gene encodes CDR1 SNHLY and CDR2 FYNNEI. This CDR3 is 13 amino acids long.